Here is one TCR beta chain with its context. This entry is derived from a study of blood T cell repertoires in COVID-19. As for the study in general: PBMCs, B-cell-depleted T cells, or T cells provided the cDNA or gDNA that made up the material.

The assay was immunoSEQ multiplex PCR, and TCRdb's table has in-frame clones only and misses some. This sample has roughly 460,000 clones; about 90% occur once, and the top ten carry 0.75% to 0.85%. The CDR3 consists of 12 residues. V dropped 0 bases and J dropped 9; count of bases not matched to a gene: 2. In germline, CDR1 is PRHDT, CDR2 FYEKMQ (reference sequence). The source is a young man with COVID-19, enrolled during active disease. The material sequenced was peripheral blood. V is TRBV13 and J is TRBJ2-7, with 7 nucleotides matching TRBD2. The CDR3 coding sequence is TGTGCCAGCAGCTTAGGGGCTAGCGGGCAGTACTTC. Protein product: CASSLGASGQYF.